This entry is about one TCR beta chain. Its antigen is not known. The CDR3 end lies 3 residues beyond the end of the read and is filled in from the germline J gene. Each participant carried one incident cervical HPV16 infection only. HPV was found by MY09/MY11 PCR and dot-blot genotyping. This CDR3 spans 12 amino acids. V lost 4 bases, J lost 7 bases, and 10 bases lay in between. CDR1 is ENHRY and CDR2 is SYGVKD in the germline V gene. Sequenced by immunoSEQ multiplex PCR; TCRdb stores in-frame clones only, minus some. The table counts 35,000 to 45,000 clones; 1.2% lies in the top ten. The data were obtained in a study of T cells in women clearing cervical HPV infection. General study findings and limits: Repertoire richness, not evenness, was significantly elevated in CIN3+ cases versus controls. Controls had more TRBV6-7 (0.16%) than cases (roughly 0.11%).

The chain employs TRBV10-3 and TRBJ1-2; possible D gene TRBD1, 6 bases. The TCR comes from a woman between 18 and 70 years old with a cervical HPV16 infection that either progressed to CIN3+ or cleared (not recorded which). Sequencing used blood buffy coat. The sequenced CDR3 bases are TGTGCCATCAGTGTACAGGGACCTGGC. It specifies CAISVQGPG. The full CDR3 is CAISVQGPGYTF.